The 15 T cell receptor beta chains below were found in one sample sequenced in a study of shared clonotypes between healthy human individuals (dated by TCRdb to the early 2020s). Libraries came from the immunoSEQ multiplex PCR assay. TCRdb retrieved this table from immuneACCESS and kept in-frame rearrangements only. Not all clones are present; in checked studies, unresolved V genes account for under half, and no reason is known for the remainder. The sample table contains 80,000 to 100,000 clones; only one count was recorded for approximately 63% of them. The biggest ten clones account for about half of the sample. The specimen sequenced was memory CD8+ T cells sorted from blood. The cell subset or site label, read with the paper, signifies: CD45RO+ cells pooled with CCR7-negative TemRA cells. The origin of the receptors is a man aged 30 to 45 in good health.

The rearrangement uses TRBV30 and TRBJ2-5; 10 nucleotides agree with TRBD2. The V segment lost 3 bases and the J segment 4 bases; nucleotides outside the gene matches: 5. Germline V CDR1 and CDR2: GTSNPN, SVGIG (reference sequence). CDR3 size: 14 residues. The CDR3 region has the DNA TGTGCCTGGAGCCTAGCGGGGGTCCGAGAGACCCAGTACTTC. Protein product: CAWSLAGVRETQYF.

In nucleotides, the CDR3 is TGCGCCAGCAGCCAGATGCCAGGGGGGGACGAGCAGTACTTC. It translates to CASSQMPGGDEQYF. This chain uses TRBV4-3 with TRBJ2-7; D tentatively reads TRBD1 or TRBD2 (7 bases each). The CDR3 consists of 14 residues. Germline V gene lookup returns CDR1 LGHNA and CDR2 YSLEER. V was cut by 3 bases and J by 5 bases, with 14 bases left in between.

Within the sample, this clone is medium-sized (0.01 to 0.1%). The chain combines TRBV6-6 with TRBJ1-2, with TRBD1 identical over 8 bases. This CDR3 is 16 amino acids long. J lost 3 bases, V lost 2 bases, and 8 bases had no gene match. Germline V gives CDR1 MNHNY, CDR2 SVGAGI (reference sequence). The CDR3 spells CASSYPFVQGDYGYTF. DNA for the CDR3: TGTGCCAGCAGTTACCCATTTGTACAGGGGGACTATGGCTACACCTTC.

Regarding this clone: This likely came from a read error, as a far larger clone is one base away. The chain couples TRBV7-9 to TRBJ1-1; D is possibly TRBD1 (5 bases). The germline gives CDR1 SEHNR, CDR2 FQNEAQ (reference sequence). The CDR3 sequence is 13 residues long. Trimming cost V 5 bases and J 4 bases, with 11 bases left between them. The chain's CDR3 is CASSPTGLTEAFF. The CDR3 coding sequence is TGTGCCAGCAGCCCTACAGGTCTCACTGAAGCTTTCTTT.

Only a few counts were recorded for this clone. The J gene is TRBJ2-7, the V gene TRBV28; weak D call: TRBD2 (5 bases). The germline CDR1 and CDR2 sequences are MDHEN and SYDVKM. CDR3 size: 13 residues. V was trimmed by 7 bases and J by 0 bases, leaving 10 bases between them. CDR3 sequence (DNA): TGTGCCAGCACCTCCGGGGTCTCCTACGAGCAGTACTTC. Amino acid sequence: CASTSGVSYEQYF. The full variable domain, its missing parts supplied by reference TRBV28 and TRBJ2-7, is DVKVTQSSRYLVKRTGEKVFLECVQDMDHENMFWYRQDPGLGLRLIYFSYDVKMKEKGDIPEGYSVSREKKERFSLILESASTNQTSMYLCASTSGVSYEQYFGPGTRLTVT.

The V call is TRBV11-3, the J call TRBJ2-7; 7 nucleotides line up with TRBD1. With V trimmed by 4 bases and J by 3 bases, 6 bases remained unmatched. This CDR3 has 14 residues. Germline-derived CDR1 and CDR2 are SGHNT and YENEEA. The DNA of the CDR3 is TGTGCCAGCAGCTCTGAGGGGGCCGACTACGAGCAGTACTTC. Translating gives CASSSEGADYEQYF.

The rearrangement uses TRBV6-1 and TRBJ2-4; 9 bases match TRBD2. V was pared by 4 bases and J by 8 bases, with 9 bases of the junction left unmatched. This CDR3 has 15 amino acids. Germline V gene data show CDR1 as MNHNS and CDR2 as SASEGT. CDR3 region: CASSVPSGITDIQYF. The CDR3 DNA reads TGTGCCAGCAGTGTGCCTAGCGGGATCACAGACATTCAGTACTTC.

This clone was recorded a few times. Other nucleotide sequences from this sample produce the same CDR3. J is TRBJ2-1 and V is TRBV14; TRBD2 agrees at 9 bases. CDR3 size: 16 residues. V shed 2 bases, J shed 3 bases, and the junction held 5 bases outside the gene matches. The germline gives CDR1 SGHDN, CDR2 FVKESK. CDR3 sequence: CASSQTTSGLYNEQFF. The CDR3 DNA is TGTGCCAGCAGCCAAACTACTAGCGGGCTCTACAATGAGCAGTTCTTC.

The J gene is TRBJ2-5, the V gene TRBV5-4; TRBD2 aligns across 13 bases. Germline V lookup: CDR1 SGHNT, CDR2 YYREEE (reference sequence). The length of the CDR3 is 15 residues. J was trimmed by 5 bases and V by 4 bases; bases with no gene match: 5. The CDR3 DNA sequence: TGTGCCAGCAGCGGCGGACTAGCGGGAGAGGAGACCCAGTACTTC. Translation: CASSGGLAGEETQYF.

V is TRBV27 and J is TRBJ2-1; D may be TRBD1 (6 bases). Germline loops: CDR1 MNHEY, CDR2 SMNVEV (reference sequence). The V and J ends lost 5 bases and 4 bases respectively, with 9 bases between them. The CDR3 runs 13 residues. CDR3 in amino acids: CASSHRAYNEQFF. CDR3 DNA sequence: TGTGCCAGCAGTCACAGGGCATACAATGAGCAGTTCTTC.

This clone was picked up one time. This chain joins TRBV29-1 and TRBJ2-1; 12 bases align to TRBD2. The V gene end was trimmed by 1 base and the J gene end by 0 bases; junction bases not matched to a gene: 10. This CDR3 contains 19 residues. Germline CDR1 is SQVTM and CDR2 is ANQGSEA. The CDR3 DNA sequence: TGCAGCGTTGAAGGAATATCGACTAGCGGGGGACTCTCCTACAATGAGCAGTTCTTC. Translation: CSVEGISTSGGLSYNEQFF.

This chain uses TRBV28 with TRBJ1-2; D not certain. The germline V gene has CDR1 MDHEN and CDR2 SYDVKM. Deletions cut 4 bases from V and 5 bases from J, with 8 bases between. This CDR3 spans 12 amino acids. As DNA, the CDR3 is TGTGCCAGCAGTTCGGACCGGTATGGCTACACCTTC. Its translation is CASSSDRYGYTF.

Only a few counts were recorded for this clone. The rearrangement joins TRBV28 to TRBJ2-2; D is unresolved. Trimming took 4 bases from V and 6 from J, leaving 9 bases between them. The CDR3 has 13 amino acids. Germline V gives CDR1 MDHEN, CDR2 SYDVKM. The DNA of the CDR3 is TGTGCCAGCAGTTCATTGAAGTCCGGGGAGCTGTTTTTT. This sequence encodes CASSSLKSGELFF. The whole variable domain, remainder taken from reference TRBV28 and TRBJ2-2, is DVKVTQSSRYLVKRTGEKVFLECVQDMDHENMFWYRQDPGLGLRLIYFSYDVKMKEKGDIPEGYSVSREKKERFSLILESASTNQTSMYLCASSSLKSGELFFGEGSRLTVL.

The CDR3 sequence is CASSPGGGGNIQYF. The CDR3, as DNA: TGTGCCAGCAGCCCAGGGGGCGGGGGAAACATTCAGTACTTC. The V and J genes are TRBV7-3 and TRBJ2-4; tentatively, D is TRBD1 (8 bases). Germline V CDR1 and CDR2: SGHTA, FQGTGA. Between the trimmed V and J ends, which lost 5 bases and 6 bases, there was a span of 14 bases. This CDR3 comprises 14 residues.

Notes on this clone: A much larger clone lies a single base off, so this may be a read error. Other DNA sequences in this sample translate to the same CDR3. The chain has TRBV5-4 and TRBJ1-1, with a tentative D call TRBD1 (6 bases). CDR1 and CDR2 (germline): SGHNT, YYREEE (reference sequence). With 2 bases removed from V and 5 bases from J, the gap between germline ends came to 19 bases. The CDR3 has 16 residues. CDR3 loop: CASSFGSIQGSTEAFF. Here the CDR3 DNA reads TGTGCCAGCAGCTTCGGGTCTATACAGGGAAGTACTGAAGCTTTCTTT.